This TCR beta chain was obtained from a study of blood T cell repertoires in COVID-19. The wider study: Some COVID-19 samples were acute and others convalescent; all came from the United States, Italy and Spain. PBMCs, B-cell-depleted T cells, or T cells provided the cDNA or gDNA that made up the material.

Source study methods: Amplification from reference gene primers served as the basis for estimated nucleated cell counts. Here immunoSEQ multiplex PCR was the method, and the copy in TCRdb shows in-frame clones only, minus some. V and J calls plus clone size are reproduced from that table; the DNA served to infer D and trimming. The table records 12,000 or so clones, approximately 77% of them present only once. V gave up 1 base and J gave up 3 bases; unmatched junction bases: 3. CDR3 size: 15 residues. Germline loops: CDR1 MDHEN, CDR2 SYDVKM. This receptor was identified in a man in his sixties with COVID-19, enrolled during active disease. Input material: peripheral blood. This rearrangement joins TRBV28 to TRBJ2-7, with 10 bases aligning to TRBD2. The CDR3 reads CASSLLASGGYEQYF. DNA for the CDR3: TGTGCCAGCAGTTTATTGGCTAGCGGGGGCTACGAGCAGTACTTC.